Presented here are 19 T cell receptor beta chains from one specimen sequenced in a study of early T cells in non-severe SARS-CoV-2 infection. One entry per CDR3 protein, called by TCRdb with MiXCR from the 5' RACE reads. The data contain 55,000 to 65,000 distinct CDR3 sequences, roughly a tenth of them singletons. The source material was whole blood. The receptor set was obtained from an adult who was a healthcare worker with PCR-confirmed SARS-CoV-2 infection or an uninfected control (not recorded which).

The chain joins TRBV6-6 to TRBJ1-1, with TRBD1 matching 7 bases. J lost 4 bases, V lost 5 bases, and 4 bases had no gene match. Germline V gene data show CDR1 as MNHNY and CDR2 as SVGAGI (reference sequence). The CDR3 sequence is 13 residues long. CDR3 sequence reads: CASSTRTGTEAFF. The DNA of the CDR3 is TGTGCCAGCAGTACCCGGACAGGCACTGAAGCTTTCTTT.

This clonotype was found a few times. This chain links TRBV4-2 with TRBJ1-2, with unresolved D. The V end was cut by 0 bases, the J end by 0 bases, with 8 bases between. Germline CDR1 LGHNA, CDR2 YNFKEQ. The CDR3 has 15 residues. The CDR3 sequence: CASSQDVASNYGYTF. As DNA, the CDR3 is TGTGCCAGCAGCCAAGATGTCGCGTCTAACTATGGCTACACCTTC.

The chain has TRBV2 and TRBJ2-5; D assignment may be TRBD1 or TRBD2 (5 bases each). Germline V CDR1 and CDR2: SNHLY, FYNNEI. The CDR3 runs 14 residues. V lost 5 bases and J 3 bases, leaving 13 bases between the germline ends. CDR3: CASSRDRGEETQYF. The DNA for the CDR3 is TGTGCCAGCAGTAGGGACCGAGGGGAAGAGACCCAGTACTTC.

A few counts support this clonotype. V usage is TRBV7-9 and J usage is TRBJ2-1, with D possibly matching TRBD2 (6 bases). The germline V gene has CDR1 SEHNR and CDR2 FQNEAQ (reference sequence). This CDR3 spans 19 amino acids. V dropped 0 bases and J dropped 3 bases, with 21 bases sitting between them. The CDR3 loop reads CASSLAVGDARGYYNEQFF. CDR3 in DNA: TGTGCCAGCAGCTTAGCTGTGGGGGATGCGCGGGGATACTACAATGAGCAGTTCTTC.

This clonotype has just a few counts. The CDR3 loop is CASSLEASGRNGELFF. The CDR3 DNA follows: TGTGCCAGCAGTTTAGAGGCTAGCGGGAGGAACGGGGAGCTGTTTTTT. The chain employs TRBV12-3 or TRBV12-4 and TRBJ2-2; 11 nucleotides align to TRBD2. The V and J ends lost 1 base and 7 bases, in that order; junction bases with no gene match: 5. CDR3 size: 16 residues.

This clonotype showed up many times. V usage is TRBV30 and J usage is TRBJ1-2; D gene uncertain. CDR3 length equals 16 residues. The V end lost 4 bases, the J end lost 4 bases, and 22 bases lay between the germline ends. CDR1 is GTSNPN and CDR2 is SVGIG in the germline V gene (reference sequence). The CDR3 DNA sequence: TGTGCCTGGATTTCTCGATTTGGAAGAGGGCGCTATGGCTACACCTTC. Protein: CAWISRFGRGRYGYTF.

The chain has TRBV2 and TRBJ1-5, with D possibly matching TRBD1 (6 bases). Trimming removed 6 bases at V and 5 bases at J, with 11 bases between. The CDR3 runs to 13 residues. Germline V lookup: CDR1 SNHLY, CDR2 FYNNEI. The CDR3 loop reads CASRAGEDQPQHF. The CDR3 nucleotides read TGTGCCAGCAGGGCAGGGGAGGATCAGCCCCAGCATTTT.

Ten or more counts support this clonotype. One end of the junction varies from germline; a read error may be responsible. The V call is TRBV2, the J call TRBJ2-7, with a weak D call TRBD1 (6 bases). This CDR3 spans 12 amino acids. The germline gives CDR1 SNHLY, CDR2 FYNNEI. Here the CDR3 DNA reads TGTGCCAGCAGTGTCCAGACAGGCGATGTCCTCTTC. This sequence encodes CASSVQTGDVLF.

In its sample, this clonotype was seen many times. The gene calls are TRBV4-1 and TRBJ1-6; D not certain. There are 10 residues in the CDR3. The V gene's germline CDR1 is MGHRA and CDR2 YSYEKL. V lost 8 bases, J lost 9 bases, and 5 bases lay in between. CDR3 loop: CASGLSPLHF. The CDR3 DNA follows: TGCGCCAGCGGTCTTTCACCCCTCCACTTT.

This clonotype was counted at least ten times. V is TRBV30 and J is TRBJ2-2; D gene ambiguous. The CDR3 length is 12 residues. CDR1 GTSNPN and CDR2 SVGIG come from the germline V gene (reference sequence). Trimming took 7 bases from V and 3 from J, leaving 9 bases between them. DNA for the CDR3: TGTGCCTCCTTCCGGTACACCGGGGAGCTGTTTTTT. Amino acid sequence: CASFRYTGELFF.

There are many counts of this clonotype. The chain uses TRBV7-2 and TRBJ2-1; no firm D call. V lost 4 bases and J 10 bases, leaving 14 bases between the germline ends. The V gene's germline CDR1 is SGHTA and CDR2 FQGNSA. The CDR3 consists of 13 residues. The CDR3 DNA reads TGTGCCAGCAGCTCCCCTAACGGTTGGGAGCAGTTCTTC. Encoded protein: CASSSPNGWEQFF.

The sample holds a few counts of this clonotype. Relative to the germline gene, one junction end is altered; a read error may explain this. The CDR3 loop reads CSVEVGQGIETQYF. CDR3 coding DNA: TGCAGCGTCGAAGTGGGACAGGGGATCGAGACCCAGTACTTC. V gene TRBV29-1 combines with J gene TRBJ2-5; 10 nucleotides align to TRBD1. Germline CDR1 SQVTM, CDR2 ANQGSEA. The CDR3 length is 14 residues.

This clonotype turned up a few times. V usage is TRBV20-1 and J usage is TRBJ2-7; the match to TRBD2 covers 9 bases. The germline V gene has CDR1 DFQATT and CDR2 SNEGSKA (reference sequence). V lost 6 bases and J lost 6; bases outside the gene matches: 9. The CDR3 is made up of 13 amino acids. CDR3: CSAGLAGPTEQYF. CDR3 in DNA: TGCAGTGCAGGGCTAGCGGGACCCACCGAGCAGTACTTC.

This clonotype came up a few times. This sequence joins TRBV11-2 and TRBJ2-2; D ambiguous. With 2 bases removed from V and 3 bases from J, the gap between germline ends came to 7 bases. Germline V gene lookup returns CDR1 SGHAT and CDR2 FQNNGV. CDR3 length: 14 residues. In DNA form, the CDR3 reads TGTGCCAGCAGCTTATACAAATACACCGGGGAGCTGTTTTTT. Amino acids: CASSLYKYTGELFF.

This clonotype was observed at least ten times. This chain links TRBV11-3 with TRBJ1-1; 8 bases agree with TRBD1. The CDR3 is 12 residues long. Germline V gene lookup returns CDR1 SGHNT and CDR2 YENEEA. J was trimmed by 8 bases and V by 3 bases; bases with no gene match: 2. The CDR3 loop is CASSFGQGEAFF. For the CDR3, the DNA is TGTGCCAGCAGCTTCGGACAGGGCGAAGCTTTCTTT.

This clonotype came up many times. The chain recombines TRBV20-1 with TRBJ2-7, with TRBD2 identical over 8 bases. Germline-derived CDR1 and CDR2 are DFQATT and SNEGSKA (reference sequence). V shed 4 bases and J 5 bases; nucleotides not matched to a gene: 16. The CDR3 is 16 amino acids. The chain's CDR3 is CSAKDLTGRARDEQYF. The CDR3 region has the DNA TGCAGTGCTAAGGATCTCACCGGGAGGGCGAGGGACGAGCAGTACTTC.

The chain links TRBV6-2 or TRBV6-3 to TRBJ2-7; D is unclear. In germline, CDR1 is MNHEY, CDR2 SVGEGT. V lost 9 bases, J lost 5 bases, and 14 bases lay in between. The CDR3 is 12 amino acids. The CDR3 loop reads CASKTSSDEQYF. CDR3 bases: TGTGCCAGTAAGACCTCCTCGGACGAGCAGTACTTC.

V gene TRBV5-6 combines with J gene TRBJ2-3; D is perhaps TRBD2 (5 bases). CDR1 SGHDT and CDR2 YYEEEE come from the germline V gene. Trimming cost V 1 base and J 4 bases, with 13 bases left between them. The CDR3 length is 15 residues. The CDR3 protein is CASSLPGLAADTQYF. CDR3 DNA: TGTGCCAGCAGCTTGCCCGGTCTAGCTGCAGATACGCAGTATTTT.

This clonotype has only a few counts. V and J are TRBV6-6 and TRBJ2-7, with D possibly being TRBD1 (5 bases). The germline V gene encodes CDR1 MNHNY and CDR2 SVGAGI (reference sequence). V shed 6 bases and J shed 0 bases, with 21 bases lying between them. This CDR3 region has 17 residues. CDR3 bases: TGTGCCAGCAGCCTAACAGGTACGAGCCTTAGCTCCTACGAGCAGTACTTC. It is translated as CASSLTGTSLSSYEQYF.